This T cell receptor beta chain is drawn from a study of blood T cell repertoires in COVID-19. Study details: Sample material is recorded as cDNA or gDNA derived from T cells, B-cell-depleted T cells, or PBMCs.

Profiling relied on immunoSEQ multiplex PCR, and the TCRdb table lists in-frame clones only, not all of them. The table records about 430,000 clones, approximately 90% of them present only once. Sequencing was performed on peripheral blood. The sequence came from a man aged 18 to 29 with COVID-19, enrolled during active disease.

The CDR3 loop is CASSDLRGREQYF. CDR3 coding DNA: TGTGCCAGCAGCGATCTGAGGGGGCGCGAGCAGTACTTC. The chain employs TRBV2 and TRBJ2-7, with TRBD1 matching over 7 bases. Germline-derived CDR1 and CDR2 are SNHLY and FYNNEI. The V segment lost 6 bases and the J segment 6 bases; nucleotides outside the gene matches: 8. The CDR3 covers 13 residues.